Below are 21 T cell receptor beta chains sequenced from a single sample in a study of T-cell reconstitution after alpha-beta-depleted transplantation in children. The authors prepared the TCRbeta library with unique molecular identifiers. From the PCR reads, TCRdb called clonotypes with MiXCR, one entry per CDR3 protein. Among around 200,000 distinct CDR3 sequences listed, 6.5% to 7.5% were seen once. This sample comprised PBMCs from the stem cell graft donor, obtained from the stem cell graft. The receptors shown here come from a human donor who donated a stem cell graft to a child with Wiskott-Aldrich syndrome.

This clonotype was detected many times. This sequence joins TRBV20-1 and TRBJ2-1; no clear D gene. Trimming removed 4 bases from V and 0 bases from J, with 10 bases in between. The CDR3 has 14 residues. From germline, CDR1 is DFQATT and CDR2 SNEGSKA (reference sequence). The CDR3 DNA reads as TGCAGTGCTATGTACAAGAGCTCCTACAATGAGCAGTTCTTC. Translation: CSAMYKSSYNEQFF.

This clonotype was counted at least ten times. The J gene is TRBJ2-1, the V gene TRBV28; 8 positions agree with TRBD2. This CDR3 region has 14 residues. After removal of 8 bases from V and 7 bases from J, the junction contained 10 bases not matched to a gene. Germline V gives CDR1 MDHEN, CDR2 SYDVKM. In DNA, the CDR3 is TGTGCCAGCGGTGTAGCGGGGAAGTATAATGAGCAGTTCTTC. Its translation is CASGVAGKYNEQFF.

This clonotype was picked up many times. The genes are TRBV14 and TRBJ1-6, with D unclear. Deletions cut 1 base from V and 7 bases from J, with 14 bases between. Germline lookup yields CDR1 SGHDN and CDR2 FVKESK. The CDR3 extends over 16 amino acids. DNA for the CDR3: TGTGCCAGCAGCCAAGGGAGGCAGGCGGCGAATTCACCCCTCCACTTT. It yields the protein CASSQGRQAANSPLHF.

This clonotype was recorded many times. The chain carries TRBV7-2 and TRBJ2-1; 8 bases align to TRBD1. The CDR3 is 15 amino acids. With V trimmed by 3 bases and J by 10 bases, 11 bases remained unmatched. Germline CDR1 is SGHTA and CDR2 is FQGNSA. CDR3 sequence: CASSFRGRGGREQFF. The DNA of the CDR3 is TGTGCCAGCAGCTTCAGGGGGCGAGGTGGGAGGGAGCAGTTCTTC.

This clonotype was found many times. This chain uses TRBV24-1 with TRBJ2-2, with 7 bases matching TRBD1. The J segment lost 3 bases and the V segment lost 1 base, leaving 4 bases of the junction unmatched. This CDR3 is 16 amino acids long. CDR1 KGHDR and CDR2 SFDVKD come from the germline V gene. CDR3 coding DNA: TGTGCCACCAGTGATTTAGAGGGACAGTACACCGGGGAGCTGTTTTTT. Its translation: CATSDLEGQYTGELFF.

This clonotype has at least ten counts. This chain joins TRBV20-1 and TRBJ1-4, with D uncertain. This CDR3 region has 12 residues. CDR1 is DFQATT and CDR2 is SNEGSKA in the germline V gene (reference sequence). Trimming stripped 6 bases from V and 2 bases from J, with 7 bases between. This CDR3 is CSAWVTNEKLFF. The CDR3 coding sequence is TGCAGTGCGTGGGTGACTAATGAAAAACTGTTTTTT.

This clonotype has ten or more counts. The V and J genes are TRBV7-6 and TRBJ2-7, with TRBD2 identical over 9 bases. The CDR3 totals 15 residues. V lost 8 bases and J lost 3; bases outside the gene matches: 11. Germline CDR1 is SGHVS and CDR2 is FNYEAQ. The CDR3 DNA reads TGTGCCAGCTCGACAGCTAGCGGGGTGGTCTACGAGCAGTACTTC. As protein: CASSTASGVVYEQYF.

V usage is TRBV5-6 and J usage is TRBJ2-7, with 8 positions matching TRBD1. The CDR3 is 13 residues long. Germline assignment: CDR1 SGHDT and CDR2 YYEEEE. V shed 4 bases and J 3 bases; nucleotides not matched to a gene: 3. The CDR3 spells CASSLRGLYEQYF. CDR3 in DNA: TGTGCCAGCAGCCTCAGGGGGCTCTACGAGCAGTACTTC.

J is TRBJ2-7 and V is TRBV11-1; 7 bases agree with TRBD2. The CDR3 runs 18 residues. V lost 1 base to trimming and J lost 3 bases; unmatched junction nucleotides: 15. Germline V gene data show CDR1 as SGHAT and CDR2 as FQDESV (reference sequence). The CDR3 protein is CASSLVLSSGRGSYEQYF. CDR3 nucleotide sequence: TGTGCCAGCAGCTTAGTTTTATCGTCTGGGAGGGGAAGCTACGAGCAGTACTTC. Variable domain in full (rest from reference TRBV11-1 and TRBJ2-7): EAEVAQSPRYKITEKSQAVAFWCDPISGHATLYWYRQILGQGPELLVQFQDESVVDDSQLPKDRFSAERLKGVDSTLKIQPAELGDSAMYLCASSLVLSSGRGSYEQYFGPGTRLTVT.

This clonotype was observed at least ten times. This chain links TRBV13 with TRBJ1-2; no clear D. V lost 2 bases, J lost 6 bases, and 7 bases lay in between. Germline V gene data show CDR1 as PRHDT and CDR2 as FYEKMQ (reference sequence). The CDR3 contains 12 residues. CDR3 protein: CASSLWGNGYTF. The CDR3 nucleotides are TGTGCCAGCAGCTTATGGGGTAATGGCTACACCTTC. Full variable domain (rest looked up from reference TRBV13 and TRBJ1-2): AAGVIQSPRHLIKEKRETATLKCYPIPRHDTVYWYQQGPGQDPQFLISFYEKMQSDKGSIPDRFSAQQFSDYHSELNMSSLELGDSALYFCASSLWGNGYTFGSGTRLTVV.

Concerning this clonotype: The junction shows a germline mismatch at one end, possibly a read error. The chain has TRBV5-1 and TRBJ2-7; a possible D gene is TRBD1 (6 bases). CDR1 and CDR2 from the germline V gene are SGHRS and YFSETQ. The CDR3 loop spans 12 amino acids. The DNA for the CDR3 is TGTGCCAGCAGCGCGGACAGCTACGAGCAGTACTTC. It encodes CASSADSYEQYF.

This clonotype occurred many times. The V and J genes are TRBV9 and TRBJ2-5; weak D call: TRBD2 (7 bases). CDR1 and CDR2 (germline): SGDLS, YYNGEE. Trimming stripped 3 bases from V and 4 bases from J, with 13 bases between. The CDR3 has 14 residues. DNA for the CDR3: TGTGCCAGCAGCGCCGGGGGGCCGGGAGAGACCCAGTACTTC. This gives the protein CASSAGGPGETQYF.

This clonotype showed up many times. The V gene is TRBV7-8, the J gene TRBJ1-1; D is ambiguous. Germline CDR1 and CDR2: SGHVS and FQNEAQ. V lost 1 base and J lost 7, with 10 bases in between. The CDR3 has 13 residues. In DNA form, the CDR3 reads TGTGCCAGCAGCTTAGGGACCAGGAATGAAGCTTTCTTT. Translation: CASSLGTRNEAFF.

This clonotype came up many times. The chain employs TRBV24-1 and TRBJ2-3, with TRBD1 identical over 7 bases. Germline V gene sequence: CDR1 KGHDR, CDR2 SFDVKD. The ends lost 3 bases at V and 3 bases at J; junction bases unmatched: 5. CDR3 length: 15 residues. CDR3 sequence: CATSDKGAGTDTQYF. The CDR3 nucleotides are TGTGCCACCAGTGATAAGGGGGCAGGGACAGATACGCAGTATTTT.

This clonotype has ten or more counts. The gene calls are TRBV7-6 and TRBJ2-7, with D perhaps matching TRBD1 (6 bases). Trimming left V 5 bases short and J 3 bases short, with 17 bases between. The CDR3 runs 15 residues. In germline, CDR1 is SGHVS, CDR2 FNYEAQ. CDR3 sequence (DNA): TGTGCCAGCAGCAAATTACAGGGTACTTACTACGAGCAGTACTTC. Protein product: CASSKLQGTYYEQYF.

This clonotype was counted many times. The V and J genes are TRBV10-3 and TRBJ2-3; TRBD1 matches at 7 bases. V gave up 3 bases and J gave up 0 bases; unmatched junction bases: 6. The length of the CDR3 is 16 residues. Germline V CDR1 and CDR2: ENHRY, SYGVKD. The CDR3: CAISEWQGVSTDTQYF. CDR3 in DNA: TGTGCCATCAGTGAATGGCAGGGGGTAAGCACAGATACGCAGTATTTT.

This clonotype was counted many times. In nucleotides, the CDR3 is TGCAGTGCTAGACTAGCGCCAGATACGCAGTATTTT. This gives the protein CSARLAPDTQYF. This chain uses TRBV20-1 with TRBJ2-3; a weak D match, TRBD2 (6 bases). Germline CDR1 reads DFQATT; CDR2 reads SNEGSKA (reference sequence). The CDR3 loop spans 12 amino acids. The V and J ends lost 2 bases and 4 bases respectively, with 7 bases between them.

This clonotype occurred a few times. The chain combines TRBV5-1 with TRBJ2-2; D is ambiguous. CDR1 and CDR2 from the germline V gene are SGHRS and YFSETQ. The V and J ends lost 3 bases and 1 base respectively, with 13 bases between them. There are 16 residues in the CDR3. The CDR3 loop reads CASSSQEHRNTGELFF. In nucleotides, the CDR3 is TGCGCCAGCAGCTCCCAGGAACACAGGAACACCGGGGAGCTGTTTTTT.

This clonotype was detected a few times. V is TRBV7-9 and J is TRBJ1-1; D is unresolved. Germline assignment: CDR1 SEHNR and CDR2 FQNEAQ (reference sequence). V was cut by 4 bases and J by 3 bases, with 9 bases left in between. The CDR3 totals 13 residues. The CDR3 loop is CASSSQRDTEAFF. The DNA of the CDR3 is TGTGCCAGCAGCTCTCAAAGGGACACTGAAGCTTTCTTT.

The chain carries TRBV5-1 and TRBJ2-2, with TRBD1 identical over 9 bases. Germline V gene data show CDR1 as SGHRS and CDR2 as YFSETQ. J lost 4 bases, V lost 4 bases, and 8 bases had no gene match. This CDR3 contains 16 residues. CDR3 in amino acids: CASSHGTGFGTGELFF. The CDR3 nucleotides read TGCGCCAGCAGCCACGGGACAGGGTTTGGCACCGGGGAGCTGTTTTTT.

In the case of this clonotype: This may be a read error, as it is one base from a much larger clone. CDR3 sequence: CASIANQPHHF. The CDR3 DNA reads TGTGCCAGCATTGCCAATCAGCCCCATCATTTT. The chain is built from TRBV21-1 and TRBJ1-5. TRBV21-1 counts as a pseudogene. The CDR3 extends over 11 amino acids.